This TCR beta chain stems from a study of a mutant IDH1 vaccine in newly diagnosed glioma. Time point of the sample: baseline, week 1 (first vaccination visit). Treatment given: pre-vaccination baseline after standard-of-care therapy. The CDR3 runs to 14 residues. Germline CDR1 and CDR2: MNHEY and SMNVEV (reference sequence). Trimming stripped 3 bases from V and 3 bases from J, with 12 bases between. The table came from immunoSEQ multiplex PCR; TCRdb's copy has only in-frame clones and leaves some out. The repertoire holds 95,000 to 100,000 clones, 80% to 90% seen once, with approximately 0.58% in the top ten.

The sequence derives from a woman between 50 and 59 years old with glioma. The sequenced sample was PBMCs, obtained from a glioma patient treated with radiotherapy, temozolomide or both. The chain is built from TRBV27 and TRBJ2-7, with D perhaps matching TRBD2 (6 bases). The CDR3 sequence is CASSFGGSYYEQYF. The CDR3 bases are TGTGCCAGCAGTTTTGGGGGGTCTTACTACGAGCAGTACTTC.